A selection of T cell receptor beta chains follows, all from one sample in a study of Graves' ophthalmopathy and Graves' hyperthyroidism. Each CDR3 protein is one row after TCRdb ran MiXCR on the multiplex PCR reads. This repertoire shows about 370,000 distinct CDR3 sequences, about 17% found once; its top ten account for 1.5% to 2%. Sequencing was carried out using peripheral blood. The source is a young woman with Graves' ophthalmopathy. Each CDR3 is given with its conserved first and last residue. D genes are given only for firm matches. Not every row has a clone size; where given, it reads once, few, many or a size class.

v_gene	d_gene	j_gene	abundance	CDR3aa	CDR3nt
TRBV19	-	TRBJ2-2	-	CASSIMWETVTGELFF	TGTGCCAGTAGTATAATGTGGGAAACTGTGACCGGGGAGCTGTTTTTT
TRBV30	-	TRBJ2-7	-	CAWEDDRSHEQYF	TGTGCCTGGGAAGATGACAGGAGCCACGAGCAGTACTTC
TRBV15	TRBD1	TRBJ2-7	many	CATSGQGAYEQYF	TGTGCCACCAGCGGACAGGGAGCCTACGAGCAGTACTTC
TRBV6-5	-	TRBJ1-6	many	CASTSGVGGSPLHF	TGTGCCAGCACCTCTGGGGTCGGGGGTTCACCCCTCCACTTT
TRBV7-9	TRBD1	TRBJ2-7	many	CASSQYDRDEQYF	TGTGCCAGCAGCCAGTATGACAGGGACGAGCAGTACTTC
TRBV7-2	-	TRBJ2-2	many	CASSLQTSLTGELFF	TGTGCCAGCAGCCTTCAGACTAGTTTGACCGGGGAGCTGTTTTTT
TRBV27	-	TRBJ2-2	many	CASSLWPGQGLADNTGELFF	TGTGCCAGCAGTTTATGGCCCGGACAGGGTCTAGCGGACAACACCGGGGAGCTGTTTTTT
TRBV30	-	TRBJ1-1	many	CAWSPPRAFF	TGTGCCTGGAGTCCACCGAGAGCTTTCTTT
TRBV6-5	TRBD1	TRBJ2-2	many	CASSLRTGMTGELFF	TGTGCCAGCAGTTTAAGGACAGGGATGACCGGGGAGCTGTTTTTT
TRBV6-5	-	TRBJ2-7	many	CASGPALQQYF	TGTGCCAGCGGACCGGCTCTCCAGCAGTACTTC
TRBV30	-	TRBJ1-1	few	CAWSVQRFGNTEAFF	TGTGCCTGGAGTGTCCAACGTTTTGGGAACACTGAAGCTTTCTTT
TRBV5-1	TRBD1	TRBJ1-2	many	CASSFRQGVERSGYTF	TGCGCCAGCAGCTTCCGACAGGGGGTTGAAAGGTCCGGCTACACCTTC
TRBV7-2	-	TRBJ2-7	-	CASSTPGSDYEQYF	TGTGCCAGCAGCACCCCGGGGTCCGACTACGAGCAGTACTTC
TRBV6-5	-	TRBJ2-7	many	CASSDSGTSNRRYF	TGTGCCAGCAGTGACTCCGGGACAAGTAATCGGAGGTACTTC
TRBV7-2	-	TRBJ2-7	many	CASSLTATDPYEQYF	TGTGCCAGCAGCCTCACGGCGACTGACCCCTACGAGCAGTACTTC
TRBV6-2/TRBV6-3	TRBD1	TRBJ2-7	many	CASRRRDRAYEQYF	TGTGCCAGCAGACGCCGGGACAGGGCCTACGAGCAGTACTTC
TRBV6-5	TRBD1	TRBJ2-5	many	CASSLGQGAFQQTQYF	TGTGCCAGCAGTTTGGGACAGGGGGCCTTTCAGCAGACCCAGTACTTC
TRBV12-3/TRBV12-4	-	TRBJ1-1	few	CASSQATPNTEAFF	TGTGCCAGCAGTCAAGCGACCCCGAACACTGAAGCTTTCTTT
TRBV6-2/TRBV6-3	TRBD2	TRBJ2-7	many	CASTQRLAVTPYYEQYF	TGTGCCAGCACCCAGCGACTAGCGGTGACCCCATACTACGAGCAGTACTTC
TRBV27	-	TRBJ2-7	-	CASSSLALNEQYF	TGTGCCAGCAGTTCCCTGGCCCTCAACGAGCAGTACTTC
TRBV28	-	TRBJ1-2	many	CASTLVRRAGYTF	TGTGCCAGCACCCTCGTACGCAGAGCTGGCTACACCTTC
TRBV28	TRBD1	TRBJ1-2	many	CASSSETGPLGGYTF	TGTGCCAGCAGTTCTGAGACAGGGCCCCTCGGCGGCTACACCTTC
TRBV30	TRBD1	TRBJ2-7	many	CAWVTGTYEQYF	TGTGCCTGGGTGACAGGGACCTACGAGCAGTACTTC
TRBV20-1	-	TRBJ2-5	many	CSAGETQYF	TGCAGTGCTGGAGAGACCCAGTACTTC
TRBV5-1	TRBD1	TRBJ2-6	many	CASSSDRVTPSSGANVLTF	TGCGCCAGCAGCTCTGACAGGGTAACCCCAAGCTCTGGGGCCAACGTCCTGACTTTC
TRBV29-1	-	TRBJ2-2	many	CSVEDPYTVGELFF	TGCAGCGTTGAAGATCCTTACACCGTCGGGGAGCTGTTTTTT
TRBV15	TRBD1	TRBJ1-3	-	CATSRDRTGARDTIYF	TGTGCCACCAGCAGAGATCGGACAGGTGCGAGAGACACCATATATTTT
TRBV5-1	-	TRBJ2-7	-	CASSSGDIITYEQYF	TGCGCCAGCAGCTCAGGGGACATTATAACATACGAGCAGTACTTC
TRBV29-1	-	TRBJ1-3	many	CSVARDSGNTIYF	TGCAGCGTTGCACGGGACTCTGGAAACACCATATATTTT
TRBV7-8	TRBD2	TRBJ2-7	many	CASSSGTSGGPYEQYF	TGTGCCAGCAGCTCCGGGACTAGCGGGGGGCCGTACGAGCAGTACTTC
TRBV12-3/TRBV12-4	-	TRBJ2-7	many	CASTRTGGGGEQYF	TGTGCCAGCACCCGCACAGGGGGAGGGGGCGAGCAGTACTTC
TRBV4-2	-	TRBJ1-2	many	CASSSGTLSNYGYTF	TGTGCCAGCAGTTCCGGGACACTTTCTAACTATGGCTACACCTTC
TRBV6-5	TRBD2	TRBJ2-6	many	CASSTSGGSGANVLTF	TGTGCCAGCAGTACTAGCGGGGGCTCTGGGGCCAACGTCCTGACTTTC
TRBV7-2	TRBD1	TRBJ1-2	many	CASSHRAEGAYGYTF	TGTGCCAGCAGCCACCGGGCGGAGGGGGCGTATGGCTACACCTTC
TRBV4-3	TRBD2	TRBJ2-7	many	CASSQVAGGPGEQYF	TGCGCCAGCAGCCAAGTAGCGGGGGGGCCGGGGGAGCAGTACTTC
TRBV12-3/TRBV12-4	-	TRBJ1-1	many	CASSPSSGGNTEAFF	TGTGCCAGCAGCCCCAGTAGTGGGGGGAACACTGAAGCTTTCTTT
TRBV30	-	TRBJ1-2	many	CAWSVRVVGTYGYTF	TGTGCCTGGAGTGTACGGGTGGTGGGGACCTATGGCTACACCTTC
TRBV11-2	-	TRBJ1-3	-	CASSPRGTGFGNTIYF	TGTGCCAGCAGCCCACGTGGGACCGGTTTTGGAAACACCATATATTTT
TRBV19	-	TRBJ2-7	many	CASKIGDEQYF	TGTGCCAGTAAAATCGGGGACGAGCAGTACTTC
TRBV6-5	-	TRBJ1-1	many	CASSSETGMNTEAFF	TGTGCCAGCAGCTCGGAGACAGGAATGAACACTGAAGCTTTCTTT
TRBV6-1	TRBD1	TRBJ2-4	-	CASSERQGVRYF	TGTGCCAGCAGCGAACGACAGGGAGTGAGATACTTC
TRBV6-4	-	TRBJ2-3	-	CASSEGEGSTDTQYF	TGTGCCAGCAGTGAGGGGGAAGGGAGCACAGATACGCAGTATTTT
TRBV6-1	-	TRBJ1-1	many	CALRRGMNTEAFF	TGTGCTCTCAGGAGGGGGATGAACACTGAAGCTTTCTTT
TRBV6-4	-	TRBJ1-6	many	CASSYLNSPLHF	TGTGCCAGCAGTTACTTGAATTCACCCCTCCACTTT
TRBV27	-	TRBJ1-5	many	CASSSSRGGNQPQHF	TGTGCCAGCAGTTCCAGCAGGGGTGGCAATCAGCCCCAGCATTTT
TRBV25-1	-	TRBJ2-5	many	CAIEEYNQETQYF	TGTGCCATTGAGGAGTACAACCAAGAGACCCAGTACTTC
TRBV12-3/TRBV12-4	-	TRBJ1-2	-	CASSTGPLGGYTF	TGTGCCAGCAGTACCGGGCCCCTGGGCGGCTACACCTTC
TRBV20-1	-	TRBJ1-5	few	CSARVAANQPQHF	TGCAGTGCTAGAGTGGCAGCTAATCAGCCCCAGCATTTT
TRBV20-1	-	TRBJ1-5	many	CSARESGEHQPQHF	TGCAGTGCTAGAGAGAGCGGAGAGCATCAGCCCCAGCATTTT
TRBV4-1	-	TRBJ1-2	-	CASSPLDGYTF	TGCGCCAGCTCCCCGCTGGATGGCTACACCTTC
TRBV29-1	-	TRBJ1-1	few	CSTELERAFF	TGCAGCACCGAACTGGAGAGGGCTTTCTTT
TRBV7-3	TRBD1	TRBJ1-1	many	CASGQGMNTEAFF	TGTGCCAGTGGACAGGGGATGAACACTGAAGCTTTCTTT
TRBV5-1	-	TRBJ1-2	many	CASSPDRRGYGYTF	TGCGCCAGCAGCCCCGACAGGCGGGGCTATGGCTACACCTTC
TRBV7-3	-	TRBJ2-2	many	CASSSGGMVHTGELFF	TGTGCCAGCAGTTCTGGGGGGATGGTTCACACCGGGGAGCTGTTTTTT
TRBV28	TRBD1	TRBJ2-7	many	CASSPPQGYEQYF	TGTGCCAGCAGTCCACCACAGGGGTACGAGCAGTACTTC